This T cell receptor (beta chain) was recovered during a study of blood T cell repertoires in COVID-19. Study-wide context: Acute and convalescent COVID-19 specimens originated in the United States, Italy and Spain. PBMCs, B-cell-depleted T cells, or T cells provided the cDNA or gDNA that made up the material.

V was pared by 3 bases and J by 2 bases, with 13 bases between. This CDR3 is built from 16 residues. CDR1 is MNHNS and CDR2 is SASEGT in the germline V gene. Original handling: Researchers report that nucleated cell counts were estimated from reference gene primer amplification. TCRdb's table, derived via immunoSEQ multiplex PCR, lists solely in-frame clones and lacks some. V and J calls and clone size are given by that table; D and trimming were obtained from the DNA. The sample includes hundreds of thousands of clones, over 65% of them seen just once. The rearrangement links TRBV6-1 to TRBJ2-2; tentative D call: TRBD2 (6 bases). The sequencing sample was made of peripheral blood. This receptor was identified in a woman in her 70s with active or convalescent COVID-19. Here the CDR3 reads CASSESPAGNTGELFF. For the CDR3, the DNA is TGTGCCAGCAGTGAGTCGCCAGCGGGCAACACCGGGGAGCTGTTTTTT.